A selection of T cell receptor beta chains follows, all from one sample in a study of T cells expressing NK-cell markers. One entry per CDR3 protein, without DNA, is what TCRdb gives after re-calling the 5' RACE reads. This sample's clone table lists some 440,000 distinct CDR3 sequences. Material: blood T cells: a sorted CD56 or NKG2C T cell subset, CD4+ or CD8+ T cells, or bulk PBMC T cells (not recorded which). The receptors stem from a woman between 50 and 59 years old in good health. CDR3s include the opening cysteine and the closing phenylalanine or tryptophan. Each record gives: J gene, V gene, CDR3 protein.

j_call: TRBJ2-4; v_call: TRBV14; cdr3_aa: CASSQDSLGRYF
j_call: TRBJ1-4; v_call: TRBV5-1; cdr3_aa: CASSFGRGLNEKLFF
j_call: TRBJ1-4; v_call: TRBV15; cdr3_aa: CATSTGANEKLFF
j_call: TRBJ2-3; v_call: TRBV27; cdr3_aa: CASRQLGNTDTQYF
j_call: TRBJ2-7; v_call: TRBV20-1; cdr3_aa: CSARDPTRGVVQYF
j_call: TRBJ1-1; v_call: TRBV20-1; cdr3_aa: CSARTDRGMNTEAFF
j_call: TRBJ2-1; v_call: TRBV18; cdr3_aa: CASRPPILASYNEQFF
j_call: TRBJ2-4; v_call: TRBV27; cdr3_aa: CASSKRGGIQYF
j_call: TRBJ2-3; v_call: TRBV20-1; cdr3_aa: CSATPTGVTDTQYF
j_call: TRBJ2-7; v_call: TRBV2; cdr3_aa: CASSETWGGPAGEQYF
j_call: TRBJ1-2; v_call: TRBV9; cdr3_aa: CASSETTGHGYTF
j_call: TRBJ2-1; v_call: TRBV4-2; cdr3_aa: CASSQITGTPSYNEQFF
j_call: TRBJ2-3; v_call: TRBV24-1; cdr3_aa: CATSGTRTSGRAFPTDTQYF
j_call: TRBJ1-5; v_call: TRBV12-3/TRBV12-4; cdr3_aa: CASSNRGRYSNQPQHF
j_call: TRBJ2-5; v_call: TRBV30; cdr3_aa: CAWRRLGGKQETQYF
j_call: TRBJ2-1; v_call: TRBV7-6; cdr3_aa: CASSSRSTSGIRGYNEQFF
j_call: TRBJ2-7; v_call: TRBV5-1; cdr3_aa: CASSPGGLATYEQYF
j_call: TRBJ2-1; v_call: TRBV20-1; cdr3_aa: CSAPRELQTSGRDNEQFF
j_call: TRBJ2-3; v_call: TRBV7-2; cdr3_aa: CASSSGQRATDTQYF
j_call: TRBJ2-3; v_call: TRBV10-3; cdr3_aa: CAISPGIHTTDTQYF
j_call: TRBJ2-6; v_call: TRBV24-1; cdr3_aa: CATSDPRGQRRSGANVLTF
j_call: TRBJ1-2; v_call: TRBV7-2; cdr3_aa: CASSFGRTNGYTF
j_call: TRBJ2-1; v_call: TRBV5-1; cdr3_aa: CASSPTPRGRALEQFF
j_call: TRBJ2-7; v_call: TRBV5-5; cdr3_aa: CASSREGGEQYF
j_call: TRBJ1-1; v_call: TRBV5-1; cdr3_aa: CASSPSGALNTEAFF
j_call: TRBJ2-7; v_call: TRBV6-1; cdr3_aa: CASSERLGYEQYF
j_call: TRBJ2-4; v_call: TRBV14; cdr3_aa: CASSPWGRGANIQYF
j_call: TRBJ2-2; v_call: TRBV9; cdr3_aa: CASSAWTSGRDTGELFF
j_call: TRBJ1-3; v_call: TRBV28; cdr3_aa: CASSLILGGSGNTIYF